The 20 T cell receptor beta chains in this list originate from one sample, sequenced in a study of OX40 agonist ivuxolimab in advanced cancers. Assay used: immunoSEQ multiplex PCR; TCRdb lists only in-frame clones, some missing. The sample has tens of thousands of clones; around 87% are singletons. This specimen consisted of CD4+ or CD8+ T cells sorted from blood, obtained in a trial of the OX40 agonist ivuxolimab. The receptors originated from an adult with an advanced solid tumor such as melanoma, head and neck, liver or kidney cancer.

This clone was seen only once. The chain recombines TRBV9 with TRBJ2-5, with a weak D call TRBD2 (8 bases). V was shortened by 6 bases and J by 0 bases, with 18 bases between the two germline ends. From germline, CDR1 is SGDLS and CDR2 YYNGEE. This CDR3 is 16 amino acids long. CDR3 DNA sequence: TGTGCCAGCAACCAGGGGGTAGCGGGGTACCAAGAGACCCAGTACTTC. It yields the protein CASNQGVAGYQETQYF.

The gene calls are TRBV19 and TRBJ2-7, with 13 bases identical to TRBD2. The germline V gene has CDR1 LNHDA and CDR2 SQIVND (reference sequence). Trimming at V came to 3 bases and at J to 1 base, leaving 12 bases not matched to a gene. There are 19 residues in the CDR3. CDR3 loop: CASSMHRGGLAGRSYEQYF. The CDR3 coding sequence is TGTGCCAGTAGTATGCACCGGGGGGGACTAGCGGGACGTTCCTACGAGCAGTACTTC. Looking up the rest from reference TRBV19 and TRBJ2-7 gives the full variable domain: DGGITQSPKYLFRKEGQNVTLSCEQNLNHDAMYWYRQDPGQGLRLIYYSQIVNDFQKGDIAEGYSVSREKKESFPLTVTSAQKNPTAFYLCASSMHRGGLAGRSYEQYFGPGTRLTVT.

Written as DNA, the CDR3 is TGCGCCAGCAGTGAAACCCCCTATGGGGGCACCATATATTTT. It translates to CASSETPYGGTIYF. The rearrangement links TRBV10-2 to TRBJ1-3, with a possible D match to TRBD1 (5 bases). V gave up 3 bases and J gave up 9 bases, with 15 bases separating them. The CDR3 extends over 14 amino acids. Germline values: CDR1 WSHSY, CDR2 SAAADI.

The V call is TRBV11-2, the J call TRBJ2-7; a weak D match, TRBD1 (6 bases). The CDR3 consists of 11 residues. Between the trimmed V and J ends, which lost 5 bases and 10 bases, there was a span of 12 bases. CDR1 SGHAT and CDR2 FQNNGV come from the germline V gene. The CDR3 sequence: CASSARQDQYF. The CDR3 DNA sequence: TGTGCCAGCAGCGCCCGACAGGACCAGTACTTC.

The chain joins TRBV5-1 to TRBJ2-7; possible D gene TRBD1, 6 bases. Between the trimmed V and J ends, which lost 2 bases and 7 bases, there was a span of 16 bases. The CDR3 extends over 14 amino acids. Germline CDR1 SGHRS, CDR2 YFSETQ. The CDR3 DNA reads TGCGCCAGCAGCTTTAGGCAGGGGAATTGGGAGCAGTACTTC. Translation: CASSFRQGNWEQYF.

In this sample, this clone turned up once. This chain links TRBV9 with TRBJ1-4, with a weak D call TRBD1 (5 bases). Germline V gives CDR1 SGDLS, CDR2 YYNGEE. The CDR3 loop spans 12 amino acids. The V end was cut by 3 bases, the J end by 7 bases, with 7 bases between. The CDR3 coding sequence is TGTGCCAGCAGCGGAACAGGTGAAAAACTGTTTTTT. It is translated as CASSGTGEKLFF.

The chain has TRBV28 and TRBJ1-5, with D possibly TRBD1 on 5 matching bases. V was trimmed by 1 base and J by 1 base, leaving 17 bases between them. Germline lookup yields CDR1 MDHEN and CDR2 SYDVKM. This CDR3 has 18 residues. The CDR3 DNA follows: TGTGCCAGCAGTTTATCCCGAACAGGAGTTTCCAGCAATCAGCCCCAGCATTTT. This codes for CASSLSRTGVSSNQPQHF. The variable domain in full, with the rest retrieved from reference TRBV28 and TRBJ1-5, is DVKVTQSSRYLVKRTGEKVFLECVQDMDHENMFWYRQDPGLGLRLIYFSYDVKMKEKGDIPEGYSVSREKKERFSLILESASTNQTSMYLCASSLSRTGVSSNQPQHFGDGTRLSIL.

J is TRBJ1-1 and V is TRBV6-6, with 7 bases that match TRBD1. The J segment lost 8 bases and the V segment lost 10 bases, leaving 10 bases of the junction unmatched. CDR1 MNHNY and CDR2 SVGAGI come from the germline V gene (reference sequence). This CDR3 contains 12 residues. The CDR3 is CATGDRAREAFF. In DNA, the CDR3 is TGTGCCACCGGAGACAGGGCGCGAGAAGCTTTCTTT.

The CDR3 region has the DNA TGCGCCAGCAGCTTGGTAGGGGCGAACACAGATACGCAGTATTTT. Translating gives CASSLVGANTDTQYF. The chain uses TRBV5-1 and TRBJ2-3; tentative D call: TRBD1 (5 bases). Trimming took off 0 bases at V and 2 bases at J, with 10 bases between the two ends. CDR3 size: 15 residues. Per the germline V gene, CDR1 is SGHRS and CDR2 is YFSETQ.

This clone was counted only a few times. The V gene is TRBV2, the J gene TRBJ2-7; 10 bases map to TRBD1. The CDR3 covers 13 residues. The V gene's germline CDR1 is SNHLY and CDR2 FYNNEI. V was clipped by 6 bases and J by 4 bases; unmatched bases: 3. CDR3 in amino acids: CASSRDRGYEQYF. Written as DNA, the CDR3 is TGTGCCAGCAGCAGGGACAGGGGTTACGAGCAGTACTTC.

The chain couples TRBV10-3 to TRBJ2-1; tentatively, D is TRBD2 (5 bases). V gave up 7 bases and J gave up 8 bases, with 15 bases separating them. The CDR3 has 13 residues. Germline-derived CDR1 and CDR2 are ENHRY and SYGVKD. CDR3 nucleotides: TGTGCCATCACTAGGACGGGAAGGGATGAGCAGTTCTTC. Translated, it gives CAITRTGRDEQFF.

The genes are TRBV28 and TRBJ1-5; D is undetermined. CDR1 and CDR2 (germline): MDHEN, SYDVKM. Trimming took off 5 bases at V and 3 bases at J, with 5 bases between the two ends. The CDR3 loop spans 12 amino acids. The DNA of the CDR3 is TGTGCCAGCAGTATACTCAATCAGCCCCAGCATTTT. Its protein product is CASSILNQPQHF.

A few counts support this clone. The CDR3 nucleotides read TGTGCCATCAGTGAGACGGCCCCAGGCTACACCTTC. Encoded protein: CAISETAPGYTF. The chain links TRBV10-3 to TRBJ1-2; D call uncertain. Trimming removed 2 bases at V and 8 bases at J, with 9 bases between. This CDR3 contains 12 residues. Looked up from germline, CDR1 is ENHRY and CDR2 is SYGVKD.

The chain has TRBV10-3 and TRBJ1-1, with D tentatively TRBD1 (6 bases). The CDR3 contains 14 residues. In germline, CDR1 is ENHRY, CDR2 SYGVKD. Trimming pared 0 bases from V and 4 bases from J, leaving 9 bases between. The CDR3 coding sequence is TGTGCCATCAGTGAGTCACGGGACATCACTGAAGCTTTCTTT. It codes for CAISESRDITEAFF.

The CDR3 nucleotides are TGTGCCAGCAGCTCCTCTAGCAGAATAGCCAAAAACATTCAGTACTTC. It translates to CASSSSSRIAKNIQYF. The chain couples TRBV7-9 to TRBJ2-4; D might be TRBD2 (5 bases). This CDR3 region has 16 residues. Germline-derived CDR1 and CDR2 are SEHNR and FQNEAQ (reference sequence). Deletions cut 4 bases from V and 0 bases from J, with 13 bases between.

The chain joins TRBV4-2 to TRBJ1-4; D unclear. The CDR3 consists of 15 residues. Germline CDR1 is LGHNA and CDR2 is YNFKEQ. Trimming stripped 0 bases from V and 9 bases from J, with 14 bases between. This chain's CDR3 is CASSQDGVKNKKLFF. The CDR3 DNA is TGTGCCAGCAGCCAAGATGGGGTTAAGAATAAAAAACTGTTTTTT.

The chain links TRBV28 to TRBJ2-2; TRBD1 or TRBD2 may be the D gene (10 bases each). The germline V gene encodes CDR1 MDHEN and CDR2 SYDVKM. This CDR3 is built from 17 residues. V was cut by 6 bases and J by 7 bases, with 24 bases left in between. The CDR3 sequence: CASRTGGLAGADGELFF. CDR3 DNA sequence: TGTGCCAGCAGGACAGGGGGCCTAGCGGGGGCGGACGGGGAGCTGTTTTTT.

The V gene is TRBV5-1, the J gene TRBJ1-1, with a possible D match to TRBD1 (5 bases). The CDR3 contains 17 residues. Germline CDR1 is SGHRS and CDR2 is YFSETQ. Deletions cut 4 bases from V and 1 base from J, with 20 bases between. The chain's CDR3 is CASSPTGRALKNTEAFF. CDR3 in DNA: TGCGCCAGCAGCCCAACCGGCAGGGCCCTCAAGAACACTGAAGCTTTCTTT.

This clone was detected once. In DNA, the CDR3 is TGCGCCAGTCCTACAGGGATCACAGATACGCAGTATTTT. It codes for CASPTGITDTQYF. The J gene is TRBJ2-3, the V gene TRBV23-1, with TRBD1 as a possible D gene (6 bases). TRBV23-1 is an open reading frame, and its role is uncertain. The CDR3 covers 13 residues. Trimming removed 9 bases from V and 2 bases from J, with 12 bases in between.

The chain recombines TRBV28 with TRBJ2-3; no reliable D call. The length of the CDR3 is 11 residues. V lost 7 bases and J lost 8, with 10 bases in between. Germline CDR1 and CDR2: MDHEN and SYDVKM. For the CDR3, the DNA is TGTGCCAGCAACTCATTGGGTACGCAGTATTTT. Amino acids: CASNSLGTQYF. The full variable domain, rest sourced from reference TRBV28 and TRBJ2-3, is DVKVTQSSRYLVKRTGEKVFLECVQDMDHENMFWYRQDPGLGLRLIYFSYDVKMKEKGDIPEGYSVSREKKERFSLILESASTNQTSMYLCASNSLGTQYFGPGTRLTVL.